These 21 T cell receptor beta chains originate from one sample sequenced in a study of T cells in Graves' hyperthyroidism and ophthalmopathy. Amplified TCR beta CDR3 regions came from RNA transcripts. First-round RT-PCR of the TCR CDR3 relied on the HTBI primer set. TCRdb re-derived calls from the multiplex PCR reads in MiXCR, one entry per CDR3 protein. This sample has 380,000 or so distinct CDR3 sequences; roughly 13% occur once, and the top ten carry less than 25%. The sample comprised blood. These receptors all stem from a man aged 25-45 years with Graves' hyperthyroidism that later progressed to Graves' ophthalmopathy.

Ten or more counts support this clonotype. V usage is TRBV28 and J usage is TRBJ1-2, with D possibly TRBD1 on 5 matching bases. The CDR3 runs to 13 residues. Between the trimmed V and J ends, which lost 2 bases and 3 bases, there was a span of 7 bases. Per germline, CDR1 MDHEN and CDR2 SYDVKM. CDR3 DNA sequence: TGTGCCAGCAGTTTAACAGGATACTATGGCTACACCTTC. This codes for CASSLTGYYGYTF.

CDR3 DNA: TGTGCCAGCAGCCTAGGGACCCCCCGGGGCTACACCTTC. It specifies CASSLGTPRGYTF. This chain joins TRBV12-3 or TRBV12-4 and TRBJ1-2; D might be TRBD1 (5 bases). This CDR3 spans 13 amino acids. Trimming pared 6 bases from V and 8 bases from J, leaving 16 bases between.

The chain carries TRBV25-1 and TRBJ2-1, with a possible D match to TRBD2 (5 bases). V shed 3 bases and J shed 9 bases, with 18 bases lying between them. The CDR3 covers 15 residues. Per germline, CDR1 MGHDK and CDR2 SYGVNS. The CDR3 loop is CASSDLRIRGGEQFF. The CDR3 nucleotides read TGTGCCAGCAGTGACTTAAGGATCAGAGGAGGTGAGCAGTTCTTC.

The table lists this clonotype with a few counts. The rearrangement joins TRBV20-1 to TRBJ1-5, with D perhaps matching TRBD1 (6 bases). This CDR3 has 15 amino acids. CDR1 and CDR2 (germline): DFQATT, SNEGSKA (reference sequence). V lost 3 bases and J lost 0, with 12 bases in between. Here the CDR3 reads CSASSGAYSNQPQHF. CDR3 nucleotide sequence: TGCAGTGCTAGCTCAGGGGCGTATAGCAATCAGCCCCAGCATTTT.

Points on this clonotype: Being one base from a much bigger clone, this may be a read error. The genes are TRBV11-3 and TRBJ2-3, with 7 bases lining up with TRBD2. Trimming cost V 5 bases and J 1 base; bases outside gene matches: 9. Germline V CDR1 and CDR2: SGHNT, YENEEA. This CDR3 has 16 residues. CDR3 nucleotides: TGTGCCAGCAGCATCCCCTGGCGGGAGCGCACAGATACGCAGTATTTT. This encodes CASSIPWRERTDTQYF.

In its sample, this clonotype was seen many times. This chain uses TRBV11-3 with TRBJ1-2, with unresolved D. V dropped 4 bases and J dropped 4 bases, with 16 bases sitting between them. Germline CDR1 SGHNT, CDR2 YENEEA. The CDR3 spans 15 residues. The CDR3: CASSYRMGGPYGYTF. The DNA of the CDR3 is TGTGCCAGCAGCTACCGGATGGGCGGTCCCTATGGCTACACCTTC.

This clonotype came up many times. For the CDR3, the DNA is TGTGCTAGTTCCCTGGGGTCGGGGACCTACAATGAGCAGTTCTTC. Translated: CASSLGSGTYNEQFF. V is TRBV12-5 and J is TRBJ2-1, with D possibly matching TRBD2 (5 bases). Germline CDR1 reads LGHNT; CDR2 reads FRNRAP. CDR3 length equals 15 residues. The V end lost 8 bases, the J end lost 2 bases, and 16 bases lay between the germline ends.

This clonotype showed up many times. CDR3 region: CASSYFQETQYF. CDR3 DNA: TGTGCCAGCAGTTACTTTCAAGAGACCCAGTACTTC. This chain joins TRBV6-5 and TRBJ2-5; D call uncertain. CDR1 is MNHEY and CDR2 is SVGAGI in the germline V gene. V gave up 1 base and J gave up 2 bases, with 2 bases separating them. CDR3 length: 12 amino acids.

For this clonotype: Being one base from a much bigger clone, this may be a read error. This chain connects TRBV29-1 to TRBJ1-1; D unclear. Trimming removed 4 bases from V and 1 base from J, with 13 bases in between. This CDR3 comprises 14 residues. The germline V gene encodes CDR1 SQVTM and CDR2 ANQGSEA. The CDR3 loop reads CSVGSDGRNTEAFF. DNA for the CDR3: TGCAGCGTTGGGTCGGACGGGCGGAACACTGAAGCTTTCTTT.

A note on this clonotype: A much larger clone sits a single nucleotide away, making a read error possible. The chain uses TRBV4-2 and TRBJ2-3, with no clear D. The CDR3 contains 13 residues. Trimming took 0 bases from V and 1 from J, leaving 2 bases between them. CDR1 and CDR2 (germline): LGHNA, YNFKEQ. CDR3 in amino acids: CASSQDGTDTQYF. The CDR3 DNA reads as TGTGCCAGCAGCCAAGACGGCACAGATACGCAGTATTTT.

This clonotype was counted at least ten times. The J gene is TRBJ2-1, the V gene TRBV7-8; 9 bases align to TRBD2. Germline V CDR1 and CDR2: SGHVS, FQNEAQ. V dropped 1 base and J dropped 0; count of bases not matched to a gene: 4. The CDR3 runs 17 residues. CDR3 coding DNA: TGTGCCAGCAGCTTAGGTCTAGCGGGGAGCTCCTACAATGAGCAGTTCTTC. It codes for CASSLGLAGSSYNEQFF.

At least ten counts were recorded for this clonotype. The chain links TRBV6-5 to TRBJ1-1; D remains ambiguous. The CDR3 has 15 amino acids. V lost 0 bases and J 0 bases, leaving 8 bases between the germline ends. From germline, CDR1 is MNHEY and CDR2 SVGAGI. CDR3 protein: CASSYSFLVNTEAFF. The CDR3 DNA reads TGTGCCAGCAGTTACTCGTTTCTGGTGAACACTGAAGCTTTCTTT.

This clonotype was counted many times. The chain recombines TRBV7-9 with TRBJ2-2; D is perhaps TRBD1 (5 bases). V lost 10 bases, J lost 2 bases, and 14 bases lay in between. There are 14 residues in the CDR3. CDR1 and CDR2 (germline): SEHNR, FQNEAQ (reference sequence). The CDR3 sequence: CATGQGDNTGELFF. DNA of the CDR3: TGTGCCACCGGCCAGGGCGATAACACCGGGGAGCTGTTTTTT.

Points on this clonotype: As the CDR3 is not closed by the conserved phenylalanine or tryptophan, this likely results from a read error. The chain joins TRBV20-1 to TRBJ1-1; the D gene is possibly TRBD1 (5 bases). V dropped 8 bases and J dropped 0 bases, with 16 bases sitting between them. The germline gives CDR1 DFQATT, CDR2 SNEGSKA (reference sequence). This CDR3 contains 14 residues. In DNA, the CDR3 is TGCAGTAGATCGACAGTCAAACTGAACACTGAAGCTTTCCTT. Translating gives CSRSTVKLNTEAFL.

This clonotype has more than one count but fewer than ten. The chain recombines TRBV13 with TRBJ2-7; TRBD2 is a possible D gene (5 bases). In germline, CDR1 is PRHDT, CDR2 FYEKMQ (reference sequence). The CDR3 runs to 14 residues. V lost 4 bases to trimming and J lost 3 bases, with 13 bases between them. CDR3 protein: CASSSGVVGYEQYF. The CDR3 DNA follows: TGTGCCAGCAGCTCCGGGGTAGTCGGCTACGAGCAGTACTTC.

This clonotype appeared many times. J is TRBJ2-1 and V is TRBV12-3 or TRBV12-4; D remains unclear. V was clipped by 1 base and J by 5 bases, with 6 bases between them. The CDR3 contains 13 residues. CDR3 DNA: TGTGCCAGCAGTTTAGGGACCCACAATGAGCAGTTCTTC. Protein product: CASSLGTHNEQFF.

J is TRBJ2-7 and V is TRBV6-1; 9 bases fit TRBD1. After removal of 1 base from V and 3 bases from J, the junction contained 4 bases not matched to a gene. Looked up from germline, CDR1 is MNHNS and CDR2 is SASEGT. CDR3 length: 15 residues. The CDR3 DNA reads as TGTGCCAGCAGTGAAGAGGGACAGGGTTTCTACGAGCAGTACTTC. The encoded protein is CASSEEGQGFYEQYF.

This clonotype was counted at least ten times. The chain employs TRBV27 and TRBJ1-5, with 7 nucleotides matching TRBD1. J lost 5 bases, V lost 4 bases, and 5 bases had no gene match. CDR1 and CDR2 (germline): MNHEY, SMNVEV (reference sequence). The CDR3 is 14 residues long. The CDR3 sequence is CASSYDRDYQPQHF. The CDR3 region has the DNA TGTGCCAGCAGTTACGACAGGGACTATCAGCCCCAGCATTTT.

This clonotype was picked up many times. The rearrangement uses TRBV15 and TRBJ1-1; D gene uncertain. The germline V gene encodes CDR1 LNHNV and CDR2 YYDKDF (reference sequence). This CDR3 is built from 13 residues. The germline V and J ends were trimmed by 8 bases and 0 bases, with 10 bases remaining between them. The CDR3 reads CATAGDMNTEAFF. CDR3 DNA: TGTGCCACCGCAGGTGACATGAACACTGAAGCTTTCTTT.

This clonotype was seen at least ten times. The chain combines TRBV5-8 with TRBJ2-1; D is ambiguous. The V gene lost 0 bases and the J gene lost 0 bases, with 10 bases spanning the gap. The germline V gene has CDR1 SGHTS and CDR2 YDEGEE. This CDR3 is built from 16 residues. The CDR3 reads CASSLVLDSSYNEQFF. The CDR3 DNA reads TGTGCCAGCAGCTTGGTACTGGATAGCTCCTACAATGAGCAGTTCTTC.

This clonotype was detected only a few times. The V and J genes are TRBV15 and TRBJ2-3; D unresolved. Trimming removed 0 bases at V and 8 bases at J, with 15 bases between. CDR3 length: 15 residues. The germline V gene has CDR1 LNHNV and CDR2 YYDKDF (reference sequence). CDR3 amino acids: CATSRDRNFGSTQYF. The CDR3 nucleotides read TGTGCCACCAGCAGAGATCGAAATTTTGGGTCTACGCAGTATTTT.